The rows below give T cell receptor beta chains drawn from one sample of a study of cytomegalovirus exposure and HLA in healthy donors. Sequencing was performed with immunoSEQ multiplex PCR; in TCRdb, only in-frame clones are kept and a portion is missing. The repertoire holds some 81,000 clones, roughly two thirds seen once, with about 15% in the top ten. Specimen: PBMCs. All receptors derive from a woman in her 40s in good health and CMV-seropositive. Both conserved end residues are part of each CDR3.

J gene | V gene | CDR3 protein
TRBJ1-4 | TRBV11-2 | CASSLNGLEEKLFF
TRBJ1-1 | TRBV5-6 | CVSSLFGTGGHTEAFF
TRBJ2-1 | TRBV5-6 | CASSDPLAGGLGSEQFF
TRBJ2-1 | TRBV7-6 | CASSSGTRPLGNEQFF
TRBJ2-2 | TRBV2 | CASSPPGLGTGELFF
TRBJ2-7 | TRBV10-2 | CASQAGYEQYF
TRBJ2-7 | TRBV27 | CASRPSGGRYEQYF
TRBJ2-3 | TRBV5-5 | CASGTLAGGPDTQYF
TRBJ2-3 | TRBV7-9 | CASSLVPLLGREGSTQYF
TRBJ1-1 | TRBV5-1 | CASSPTGYTEAFF
TRBJ2-5 | TRBV29-1 | CSVARQGRQETQYF
TRBJ1-6 | TRBV4-1 | CASSQEGVRDRGNSPLHF
TRBJ2-5 | TRBV6-6 | CASRAGQGSVETQYF
TRBJ2-3 | TRBV9 | CASSAGDRIDTQYF
TRBJ2-7 | TRBV18 | CASSRDKGALAAVYEQYF
TRBJ1-1 | TRBV9 | CASSVVTGQGEAFF
TRBJ2-3 | TRBV18 | CASSPRLTDTQYF
TRBJ2-1 | TRBV27 | CASSFSGRANEQFF
TRBJ1-1 | TRBV5-4 | CASSYRTSRAFF
TRBJ2-1 | TRBV7-9 | CASSWAGGEQFF
TRBJ2-3 | TRBV6-4 | CASSVGSTSTDTQYF
TRBJ1-6 | TRBV5-6 | CASSLAQVRAPLHF
TRBJ2-1 | TRBV2 | CASSEVGGGGVFYNEQFF
TRBJ1-1 | TRBV7-2 | CASSLGVWGRATEAFF
TRBJ2-7 | TRBV5-8 | CASSPGTGGSAYEQYF
TRBJ2-1 | TRBV4-3 | CASSQDRGGNEQFF
TRBJ1-2 | TRBV7-2 | CASSLEPGQNYGYTF
TRBJ2-7 | TRBV10-2 | CASSDILAYEQYF
TRBJ2-5 | TRBV7-9 | CASSFSLAGERETQYF
TRBJ2-1 | TRBV5-1 | CASSQNNEQFF
TRBJ1-2 | TRBV27 | CASSLGQGRINYGYTF
TRBJ2-1 | TRBV7-7 | CASSLVTSAEQFF
TRBJ1-2 | TRBV6-1 | CASNQRQGVYGYTF
TRBJ1-1 | TRBV19 | CASLGQLNTEAFF
TRBJ1-2 | TRBV19 | CASSTPGVYGYTF
TRBJ2-2 | TRBV4-2 | CASHLALNTGELFF
TRBJ1-4 | TRBV7-9 | CASSSPGSHRNNEKLFF
TRBJ1-6 | TRBV6-5 | CASSPGQGGNSPLHF
TRBJ1-3 | TRBV11-2 | CASSLASPGTGNTIYF
TRBJ1-1 | TRBV5-1 | CASSWGTANTEAFF
TRBJ1-4 | TRBV7-8 | CASSRTVEHEKLFF